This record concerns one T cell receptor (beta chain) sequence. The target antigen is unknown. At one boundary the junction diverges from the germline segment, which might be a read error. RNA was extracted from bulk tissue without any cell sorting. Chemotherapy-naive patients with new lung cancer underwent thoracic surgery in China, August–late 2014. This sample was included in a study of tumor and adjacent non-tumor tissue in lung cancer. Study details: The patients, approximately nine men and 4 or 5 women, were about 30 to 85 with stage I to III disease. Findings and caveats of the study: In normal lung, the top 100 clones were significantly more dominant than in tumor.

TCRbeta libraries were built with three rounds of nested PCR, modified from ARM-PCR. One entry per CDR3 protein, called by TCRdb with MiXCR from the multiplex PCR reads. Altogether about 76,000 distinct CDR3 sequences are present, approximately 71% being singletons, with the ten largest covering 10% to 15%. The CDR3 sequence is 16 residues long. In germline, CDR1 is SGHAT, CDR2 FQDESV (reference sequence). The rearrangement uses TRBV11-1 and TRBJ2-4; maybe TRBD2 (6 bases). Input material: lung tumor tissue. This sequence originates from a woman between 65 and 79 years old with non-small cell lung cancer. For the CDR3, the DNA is TGTGCCAGCAGCCCAAACGACATACTAGCCAAAAACATTCAGTATTTC. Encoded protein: CASSPNDILAKNIQYF. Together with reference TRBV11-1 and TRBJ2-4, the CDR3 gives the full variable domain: EAEVAQSPRYKITEKSQAVAFWCDPISGHATLYWYRQILGQGPELLVQFQDESVVDDSQLPKDRFSAERLKGVDSTLKIQPAELGDSAMYLCASSPNDILAKNIQYFGAGTRLSVL.